Following are 24 T cell receptor beta chains from one sample sequenced in a study of identical twins. TCRdb fed the 5' RACE reads into MiXCR, producing one record per CDR3 protein. The table includes approximately 1.8 million distinct CDR3 sequences, roughly 35% detected once. Sequencing was carried out using cord blood. The receptor set was obtained from a newborn girl in good health.

This clonotype has just a few counts. This rearrangement joins TRBV10-3 to TRBJ2-1; 11 nucleotides align to TRBD2. Germline-derived CDR1 and CDR2 are ENHRY and SYGVKD. The CDR3 consists of 16 residues. V dropped 2 bases and J dropped 0; count of bases not matched to a gene: 0. The CDR3, as DNA: TGTGCCATCAGTGAGGGACTAGCGGGCTCCTACAATGAGCAGTTCTTC. Translating it yields CAISEGLAGSYNEQFF.

This clonotype was detected a few times. The chain combines TRBV20-1 with TRBJ1-5, with 10 bases that match TRBD1. The CDR3 has 14 amino acids. J was trimmed by 4 bases and V by 6 bases; bases with no gene match: 6. CDR1 is DFQATT and CDR2 is SNEGSKA in the germline V gene (reference sequence). CDR3 in amino acids: CSARQGAPNQPQHF. The CDR3 DNA is TGCAGTGCAAGACAGGGGGCGCCGAATCAGCCCCAGCATTTT.

In its sample, this clonotype was seen a few times. The V gene is TRBV10-3, the J gene TRBJ1-5; maybe TRBD1 (5 bases). Looked up from germline, CDR1 is ENHRY and CDR2 is SYGVKD. The CDR3 spans 13 residues. The V end was cut by 4 bases, the J end by 5 bases, with 9 bases between. In nucleotides, the CDR3 is TGTGCCATCAGTGGACAGTCTGATCAGCCCCAGCATTTT. It yields the protein CAISGQSDQPQHF.

The CDR3: CATNRDWGRNEKLFF. CDR3 nucleotide sequence: TGTGCCACGAACCGCGATTGGGGGCGTAATGAAAAACTGTTTTTT. This sequence joins TRBV19 and TRBJ1-4, with TRBD1 as a possible D gene (6 bases). Trimming cost V 10 bases and J 4 bases, with 19 bases left between them. The CDR3 extends over 15 amino acids. Germline lookup yields CDR1 LNHDA and CDR2 SQIVND (reference sequence).

The J gene is TRBJ2-5, the V gene TRBV28; 7 positions agree with TRBD1. The J call may be mistaken, given a closer DNA end match to TRBJ2-7. Germline V CDR1 and CDR2: MDHEN, SYDVKM. The CDR3 is 13 residues long. CDR3 loop: CASTRIQGYEQYF. The CDR3 DNA reads as TGTGCCAGCACCCGGATACAGGGGTACGAGCAGTACTTC.

There are a few counts of this clonotype. V gene TRBV21-1 combines with J gene TRBJ2-1; the table's D call, TRBD2, was not checked against the DNA. TRBV21-1 is described as a pseudogene. This CDR3 region has 18 residues. The CDR3 spells CASSMSDLAIIIGNEQFF. Here the CDR3 DNA reads TGTGCCAGCAGCATGAGCGATCTAGCGATCATCATAGGGAATGAGCAGTTCTTC.

This clonotype was counted a few times. The chain uses TRBV4-1 and TRBJ2-2, with no clear D. The length of the CDR3 is 15 residues. V was clipped by 1 base and J by 0 bases, with 6 bases between them. From germline, CDR1 is MGHRA and CDR2 YSYEKL. The CDR3, as DNA: TGCGCCAGCAGCCAAGGACTCCCGAACACCGGGGAGCTGTTTTTT. This gives the protein CASSQGLPNTGELFF.

This clonotype was counted between two and nine times. The V gene is TRBV19, the J gene TRBJ2-5; 12 bases align to TRBD1. This CDR3 has 14 amino acids. From germline, CDR1 is LNHDA and CDR2 SQIVND (reference sequence). V lost 9 bases, J lost 11 bases, and 13 bases stayed unmatched. In nucleotides, the CDR3 is TGTGCCAGCAGTTCTGGGACAGGGGGCAATGAGCAGTACTTC. This translates into CASSSGTGGNEQYF.

This clonotype turned up a few times. This sequence joins TRBV2 and TRBJ2-7; D is unclear. Trimming cost V 7 bases and J 3 bases, with 7 bases left between them. Germline CDR1 and CDR2: SNHLY and FYNNEI. This CDR3 has 11 residues. The CDR3 here is CASNFLYEQYF. CDR3 nucleotide sequence: TGTGCCAGCAATTTTCTCTACGAGCAGTACTTC.

In nucleotides, the CDR3 is TGTGCCAGCAGTGAACAGGGCTCAAGCACAGATACGCAGTATTTT. Translating it yields CASSEQGSSTDTQYF. The chain has TRBV2 and TRBJ2-3; perhaps TRBD1 as D (5 bases). Trimming pared 2 bases from V and 0 bases from J, leaving 9 bases between. The CDR3 is 15 residues long. Germline V gene data show CDR1 as SNHLY and CDR2 as FYNNEI.

This clonotype was observed a handful of times. The CDR3 sequence: CASSQDGDRGEKLFF. In nucleotides, the CDR3 is TGTGCCAGCAGCCAAGATGGGGACAGGGGTGAAAAACTGTTTTTT. The rearrangement links TRBV4-2 to TRBJ1-4; 10 bases match TRBD1. This CDR3 contains 15 residues. The germline V gene encodes CDR1 LGHNA and CDR2 YNFKEQ. The V and J ends lost 0 bases and 7 bases, in that order; junction bases with no gene match: 2.

This clonotype was seen a few times. V usage is TRBV18 and J usage is TRBJ2-4, with TRBD2 matching over 11 bases. Germline V lookup: CDR1 KGHSH, CDR2 LQKENI. The CDR3 loop spans 13 amino acids. V lost 5 bases and J lost 8; bases outside the gene matches: 2. The CDR3 bases are TGTGCCAGCTCAATAGCGGGAGGGCACATTCAGTACTTC. This codes for CASSIAGGHIQYF.

In this sample, this clonotype turned up many times. This chain links TRBV29-1 with TRBJ1-4; 9 nucleotides line up with TRBD1. V dropped 4 bases and J dropped 0; count of bases not matched to a gene: 0. CDR3 length equals 14 residues. Germline lookup yields CDR1 SQVTM and CDR2 ANQGSEA. For the CDR3, the DNA is TGCAGCGTTGGGACAGGGGCAACTAATGAAAAACTGTTTTTT. Residues: CSVGTGATNEKLFF. Looking up the rest from reference TRBV29-1 and TRBJ1-4 gives the full variable domain: SAVISQKPSRDICQRGTSLTIQCQVDSQVTMMFWYRQQPGQSLTLIATANQGSEATYESGFVIDKFPISRPNLTFSTLTVSNMSPEDSSIYLCSVGTGATNEKLFFGSGTQLSVL.

In this sample, this clonotype turned up many times. The chain links TRBV12-3 or TRBV12-4 to TRBJ1-2; the match to TRBD1 covers 8 bases. CDR3 length: 13 residues. V lost 3 bases, J lost 8 bases, and 5 bases stayed unmatched. The CDR3 loop reads CASSLAGGRGYTF. The DNA for the CDR3 is TGTGCCAGCAGTTTGGCAGGGGGCAGGGGCTACACCTTC.

J is TRBJ2-5 and V is TRBV5-1; 7 bases match TRBD1. The germline gives CDR1 SGHRS, CDR2 YFSETQ. Trimming at V came to 0 bases and at J to 11 bases, leaving 4 bases not matched to a gene. The CDR3 contains 12 residues. The CDR3 DNA reads as TGCGCCAGCAGCTTGGAGGGGGACAGTCAGTACTTC. Amino acid sequence: CASSLEGDSQYF. Full variable domain (missing parts from reference TRBV5-1 and TRBJ2-5): KAGVTQTPRYLIKTRGQQVTLSCSPISGHRSVSWYQQTPGQGLQFLFEYFSETQRNKGNFPGRFSGRQFSNSRSEMNVSTLELGDSALYLCASSLEGDSQYFGPGTRLLVL.

The V and J genes are TRBV12-3 or TRBV12-4 and TRBJ1-5; unclear D gene. Trimming took 3 bases from V and 0 from J, leaving 12 bases between them. This CDR3 has 16 residues. In DNA, the CDR3 is TGTGCCAGCAGTTTTAGAGGGTTTTATAGCAATCAGCCCCAGCATTTT. Translation: CASSFRGFYSNQPQHF.

This clonotype was recorded at least ten times. The chain employs TRBV27 and TRBJ1-5; 7 bases match TRBD1. CDR3 length: 14 amino acids. The trim removed 0 bases at V and 6 bases at J, leaving 2 bases unmatched. Germline lookup yields CDR1 MNHEY and CDR2 SMNVEV (reference sequence). The CDR3 DNA sequence: TGTGCCAGCAGTTTATCAGGGGGCGGTCAGCCCCAGCATTTT. Translated: CASSLSGGGQPQHF.

The chain links TRBV19 to TRBJ1-5, with 7 bases aligning to TRBD1. V lost 2 bases to trimming and J lost 1 base; unmatched junction nucleotides: 8. The CDR3 is 17 amino acids. CDR1 is LNHDA and CDR2 is SQIVND in the germline V gene (reference sequence). CDR3 in amino acids: CASSIFNRGLSNQPQHF. CDR3 coding DNA: TGTGCCAGTAGTATATTTAACAGGGGCTTGAGCAATCAGCCCCAGCATTTT.

The chain employs TRBV6-1 and TRBJ1-3; 9 bases align to TRBD1. The junction had 5 bases not matched to a gene; V was cut back by 0 bases and J by 5 bases. CDR3 size: 16 residues. Germline CDR1 reads MNHNS; CDR2 reads SASEGT. CDR3 DNA: TGTGCCAGCAGTGAAGCGGGGACAGGGTATAGAAACACCATATATTTT. It is translated as CASSEAGTGYRNTIYF.

This clonotype was counted a few times. The CDR3: CSVTGPATGPNTEAFF. In nucleotides, the CDR3 is TGCAGCGTTACGGGGCCGGCGACAGGACCGAACACTGAAGCTTTCTTT. The J gene is TRBJ1-1, the V gene TRBV29-1, with D perhaps TRBD1 (6 bases). The ends were cut back, 5 bases at V and 1 base at J, with 20 bases in the middle. The CDR3 is 16 amino acids. Germline V gene sequence: CDR1 SQVTM, CDR2 ANQGSEA. The full variable domain, rest sourced from reference TRBV29-1 and TRBJ1-1, is SAVISQKPSRDICQRGTSLTIQCQVDSQVTMMFWYRQQPGQSLTLIATANQGSEATYESGFVIDKFPISRPNLTFSTLTVSNMSPEDSSIYLCSVTGPATGPNTEAFFGQGTRLTVV.

This clonotype has only one observation. This could be a read error, since a much larger clone is one nucleotide away. The CDR3 region is CATSEPEHVSGTNVLTF. The CDR3 DNA sequence: TGTGCCACCAGTGAACCCGAACACGTCTCTGGGACCAACGTCCTGACTTTC. J is TRBJ2-6 and V is TRBV24-1; D gene ambiguous. The CDR3 is made up of 17 amino acids. The germline V gene has CDR1 KGHDR and CDR2 SFDVKD.

The rearrangement links TRBV10-2 to TRBJ2-1, with D tentatively TRBD2 (5 bases). Germline V gives CDR1 WSHSY, CDR2 SAAADI. The V end lost 8 bases, the J end lost 8 bases, and 16 bases lay between the germline ends. The CDR3 covers 13 residues. CDR3 region: CASFLDSRDEQFF. As DNA, the CDR3 is TGCGCCAGCTTTCTGGACTCCCGGGATGAGCAGTTCTTC.

This clonotype was detected only a few times. This chain connects TRBV20-1 to TRBJ2-1, with D unclear. V gave up 1 base and J gave up 6 bases, with 10 bases separating them. The CDR3 is 13 amino acids. From germline, CDR1 is DFQATT and CDR2 SNEGSKA (reference sequence). This chain's CDR3 is CSARVSASNEQFF. CDR3 bases: TGCAGTGCTAGAGTATCGGCGAGCAATGAGCAGTTCTTC.

The gene calls are TRBV6-1 and TRBJ1-1, with a weak D call TRBD1 (5 bases). Per the germline V gene, CDR1 is MNHNS and CDR2 is SASEGT. Trimming stripped 10 bases from V and 1 base from J, with 16 bases between. The CDR3 is made up of 14 amino acids. CDR3 region: CAIQGMTQNTEAFF. CDR3 bases: TGTGCCATCCAGGGAATGACCCAGAACACTGAAGCTTTCTTT.